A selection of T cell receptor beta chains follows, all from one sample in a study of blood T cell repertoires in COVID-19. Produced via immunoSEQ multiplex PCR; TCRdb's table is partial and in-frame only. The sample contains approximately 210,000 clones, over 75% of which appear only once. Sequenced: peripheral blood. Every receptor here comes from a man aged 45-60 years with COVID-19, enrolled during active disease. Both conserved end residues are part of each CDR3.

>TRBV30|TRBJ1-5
CAIGEGGQPQHF
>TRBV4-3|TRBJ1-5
CASSQDLADFSNQPQHF
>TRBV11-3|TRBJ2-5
CASSPGLGREETQYF
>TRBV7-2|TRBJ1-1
CASSKDRPAAEAFF
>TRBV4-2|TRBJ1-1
CASSQDTGLMNTEAFF
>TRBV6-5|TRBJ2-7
CASSYAYDRTYEQYF
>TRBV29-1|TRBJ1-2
CSADRPPNYGYTF
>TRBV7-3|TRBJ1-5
CASSLITGIVGPQHF
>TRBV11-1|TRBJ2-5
CASSSARRVESETQYF
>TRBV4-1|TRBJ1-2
CASSQDPGANYGYTF
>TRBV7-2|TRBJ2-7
CASSLWGQGGYEQYF
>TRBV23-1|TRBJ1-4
CATGPCIQGFF
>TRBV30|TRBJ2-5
CAWTTSGRAGETQYF
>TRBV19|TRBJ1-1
CASSIATGEAFF
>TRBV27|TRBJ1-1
CASSLRGNTEAFF
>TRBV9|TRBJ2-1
CASSADSSNEQFF
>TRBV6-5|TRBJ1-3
CASSYGRGAGNTIYF
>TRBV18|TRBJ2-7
CASSTSGRVGDEQYF
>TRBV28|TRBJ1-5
CASSFGTDSNQPQHF
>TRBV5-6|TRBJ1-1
CASSYRGPTEAFF
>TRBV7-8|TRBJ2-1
CASSFGGASSYNEQFF
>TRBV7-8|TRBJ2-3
CASSLGILAGAQDTQYF
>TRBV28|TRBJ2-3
CASNPGGLGTDTQYF
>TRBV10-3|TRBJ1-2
CATTQGADGYTF
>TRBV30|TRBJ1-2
CAYPWGGRGYTF
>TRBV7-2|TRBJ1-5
CASSPRDRGNPVPNAPQHF
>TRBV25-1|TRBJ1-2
CASSGGQLNYGYTF
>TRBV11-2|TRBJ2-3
CASSVDRATDTQYF
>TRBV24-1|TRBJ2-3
CATSDTGTSTDTQYF
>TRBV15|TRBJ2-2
CATSGILRQKTGELFF
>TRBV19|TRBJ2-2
CASRRGTANTGELFF
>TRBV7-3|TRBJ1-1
CASSFQGNTEAFF
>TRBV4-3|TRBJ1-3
CASSQSPGQGYTIYF
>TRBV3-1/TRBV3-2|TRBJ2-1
CASSRLAGIDYNEQFF
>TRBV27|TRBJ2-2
CASTTGTTGELFF
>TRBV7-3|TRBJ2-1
CASSSRSGTSGSNEQFF
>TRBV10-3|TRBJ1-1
CAISDNRGLNTEAFF
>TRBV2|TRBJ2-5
CASSWDRTSETQYF
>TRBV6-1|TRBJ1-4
CASSEWGGEKLFF
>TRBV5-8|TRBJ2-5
CASSLWGTRGHIQETQYF
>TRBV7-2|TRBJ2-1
CASSPALAVNEQFF